The present entry profiles one TCR beta chain with its context. The TCR library protocol was used to attach unique molecular identifiers. These identifiers were attached to individual cDNA molecules. MiXCR was run by TCRdb on the 5' RACE reads, yielding one entry per CDR3 protein. The sample has approximately 69,000 distinct CDR3 sequences, roughly 9.5% seen once. The sample is drawn from a study of early T cells in non-severe SARS-CoV-2 infection. The wider study: Unsorted whole blood bulk RNA was sequenced, with unpaired chains.

CDR1 and CDR2 (germline): MNHEY, SVGAGI. The CDR3 is made up of 15 amino acids. J lost 4 bases, V lost 4 bases, and 5 bases had no gene match. The chain employs TRBV6-5 and TRBJ2-2; TRBD2 matches at 8 bases. The receptor's source is an adult who was a healthcare worker with PCR-confirmed SARS-CoV-2 infection or an uninfected control (not recorded which). What was sequenced was whole blood. The CDR3 DNA is TGTGCCAGCAGTTGGGTAGCGGGATCCACCGGGGAGCTGTTTTTT. Residues: CASSWVAGSTGELFF.